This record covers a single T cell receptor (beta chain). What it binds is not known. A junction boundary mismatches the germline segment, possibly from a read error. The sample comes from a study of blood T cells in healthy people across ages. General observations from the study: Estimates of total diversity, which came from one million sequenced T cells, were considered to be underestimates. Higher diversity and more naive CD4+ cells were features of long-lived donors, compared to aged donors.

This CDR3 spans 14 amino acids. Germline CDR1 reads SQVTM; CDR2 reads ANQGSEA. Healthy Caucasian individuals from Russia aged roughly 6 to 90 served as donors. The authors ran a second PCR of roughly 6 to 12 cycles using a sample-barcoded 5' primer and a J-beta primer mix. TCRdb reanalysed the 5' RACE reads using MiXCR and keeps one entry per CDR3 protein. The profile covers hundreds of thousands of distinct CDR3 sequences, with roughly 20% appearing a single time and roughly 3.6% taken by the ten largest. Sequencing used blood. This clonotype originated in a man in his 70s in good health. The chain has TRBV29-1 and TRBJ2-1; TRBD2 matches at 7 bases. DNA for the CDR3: TGCAGCGTTGAGGCGCTAGCGGACTACAATGGGCAGTTCTTC. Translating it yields CSVEALADYNGQFF.